Below are 19 T cell receptor beta chains sequenced from a single sample in a study of shared clonotypes between healthy human individuals. This table comes from immunoSEQ multiplex PCR, and its TCRdb copy is limited to in-frame clones, with some not included. Of about 1.5 million clones in the sample, approximately 98% were seen once. Sequencing was done on a sample of naive CD4+ T cells sorted from blood. Subset here: CD45RA+ positively selected. These receptors were obtained from a man aged 30 to 45 in good health.

The chain links TRBV6-1 to TRBJ2-3; D tentatively reads TRBD1 or TRBD2 (5 bases each). The V gene's germline CDR1 is MNHNS and CDR2 SASEGT. The V gene lost 6 bases and the J gene lost 4 bases, with 17 bases spanning the gap. The CDR3 sequence is 15 residues long. CDR3 protein: CASRIDGGSADTQYF. Here the CDR3 DNA reads TGTGCCAGCAGAATAGATGGGGGTTCCGCAGATACGCAGTATTTT.

This chain links TRBV7-9 with TRBJ2-5; D could derive from TRBD1 or TRBD2 (5 bases each). This CDR3 has 12 amino acids. V was shortened by 6 bases and J by 10 bases, with 15 bases between the two germline ends. Per the germline V gene, CDR1 is SEHNR and CDR2 is FQNEAQ (reference sequence). CDR3 sequence reads: CASRAEGSIQYF. Here the CDR3 DNA reads TGTGCCAGCAGAGCTGAGGGGTCGATCCAGTACTTC.

This chain links TRBV5-8 with TRBJ1-1; D is perhaps TRBD1 (6 bases). V lost 4 bases and J 5 bases, leaving 18 bases between the germline ends. Per the germline V gene, CDR1 is SGHTS and CDR2 is YDEGEE. There are 15 residues in the CDR3. The DNA of the CDR3 is TGTGCCAGCAGCCCTTGGGGGGGGCGCGTGACTGAAGCTTTCTTT. Translating gives CASSPWGGRVTEAFF.

This chain joins TRBV5-1 and TRBJ2-1, with D perhaps given as TRBD1 or TRBD2 (5 bases each). This CDR3 contains 13 residues. Trimming cost V 4 bases and J 8 bases, with 13 bases left between them. Germline CDR1 is SGHRS and CDR2 is YFSETQ. The CDR3 is CASSPRGDDEQFF. CDR3 DNA: TGCGCCAGCAGCCCGCGAGGGGACGATGAGCAGTTCTTC.

This chain connects TRBV11-3 to TRBJ2-2; D is perhaps TRBD2 (5 bases). The CDR3 is 14 residues long. The germline CDR1 and CDR2 sequences are SGHNT and YENEEA. V was clipped by 2 bases and J by 8 bases, with 12 bases between them. The CDR3 reads CASSLRGNIGELFF. In DNA form, the CDR3 reads TGTGCCAGCAGCTTACGGGGTAACATAGGGGAGCTGTTTTTT.

The chain joins TRBV7-9 to TRBJ2-2; the match to TRBD1 covers 7 bases. Looked up from germline, CDR1 is SEHNR and CDR2 is FQNEAQ (reference sequence). The junction had 5 bases not matched to a gene; V was cut back by 4 bases and J by 0 bases. The CDR3 has 16 amino acids. The CDR3 loop reads CASSSQGPTNTGELFF. The CDR3 nucleotides read TGTGCCAGCAGCTCACAGGGGCCGACGAACACCGGGGAGCTGTTTTTT.

The chain joins TRBV14 to TRBJ2-1, with a tentative D call TRBD1 (7 bases). Germline V gene lookup returns CDR1 SGHDN and CDR2 FVKESK. With 0 bases removed from V and 2 bases from J, the gap between germline ends came to 11 bases. The CDR3 extends over 16 amino acids. CDR3 amino acids: CASSQEGGTAYNEQFF. The DNA for the CDR3 is TGTGCCAGCAGCCAAGAAGGGGGGACAGCCTACAATGAGCAGTTCTTC.

The chain has TRBV10-3 and TRBJ2-2, with D tentatively TRBD2 (6 bases). The CDR3 loop spans 15 amino acids. The V and J ends lost 8 bases and 7 bases respectively, with 20 bases between them. Germline V gene sequence: CDR1 ENHRY, CDR2 SYGVKD. CDR3 sequence reads: CAIRSWEAEGGELFF. In nucleotides, the CDR3 is TGTGCCATCCGCAGCTGGGAGGCCGAGGGCGGGGAGCTGTTTTTT.

The V call is TRBV2, the J call TRBJ1-1; D gene ambiguous. The CDR3 consists of 9 residues. Germline V gene sequence: CDR1 SNHLY, CDR2 FYNNEI. Trimming cost V 6 bases and J 8 bases, with 4 bases left between them. The CDR3 spells CASRLEAFF. CDR3 DNA sequence: TGTGCCAGCAGATTGGAAGCTTTCTTT.

The rearrangement uses TRBV19 and TRBJ2-2; the match to TRBD2 covers 7 bases. In germline, CDR1 is LNHDA, CDR2 SQIVND (reference sequence). After removal of 3 bases from V and 6 bases from J, the junction contained 7 bases not matched to a gene. The CDR3 is made up of 15 amino acids. The CDR3 spells CASSIAGRYPGELFF. The CDR3 bases are TGTGCCAGTAGTATTGCCGGGAGGTACCCCGGGGAGCTGTTTTTT. The full variable domain, completed using reference TRBV19 and TRBJ2-2, is DGGITQSPKYLFRKEGQNVTLSCEQNLNHDAMYWYRQDPGQGLRLIYYSQIVNDFQKGDIAEGYSVSREKKESFPLTVTSAQKNPTAFYLCASSIAGRYPGELFFGEGSRLTVL.

This chain connects TRBV2 to TRBJ2-2, with a weak D call TRBD2 (6 bases). V was pared by 7 bases and J by 4 bases, with 13 bases between. The CDR3 is 14 amino acids. Germline V gene sequence: CDR1 SNHLY, CDR2 FYNNEI. This chain's CDR3 is CASTRDLGTGELFF. In nucleotides, the CDR3 is TGTGCCAGCACCCGGGACTTGGGCACCGGGGAGCTGTTTTTT.

The chain has TRBV5-1 and TRBJ1-4; TRBD1 might be the D (5 bases). The CDR3 loop spans 15 amino acids. V was pared by 0 bases and J by 7 bases, with 13 bases between. The V gene's germline CDR1 is SGHRS and CDR2 YFSETQ. The CDR3 coding sequence is TGCGCCAGCAGCTTGGACGGCAGGGTCTCTGAAAAACTGTTTTTT. This gives the protein CASSLDGRVSEKLFF.

The chain couples TRBV18 to TRBJ2-2; D call uncertain. This CDR3 has 14 residues. V was pared by 1 base and J by 4 bases, with 7 bases between. CDR1 is KGHSH, CDR2 LQKENI, per germline. The CDR3 here is CASSPLGATGELFF. In nucleotides, the CDR3 is TGTGCCAGCTCACCACTAGGAGCCACCGGGGAGCTGTTTTTT.

V usage is TRBV29-1 and J usage is TRBJ2-1; tentative D call: TRBD2 (5 bases). V dropped 4 bases and J dropped 9 bases, with 10 bases sitting between them. This CDR3 comprises 11 residues. CDR1 and CDR2 from the germline V gene are SQVTM and ANQGSEA. CDR3 in amino acids: CSVGEYTEQFF. The CDR3 nucleotides are TGCAGCGTTGGGGAGTATACTGAGCAGTTCTTC.

J is TRBJ2-3 and V is TRBV11-2, with D hard to call. V was shortened by 3 bases and J by 1 base, with 11 bases between the two germline ends. The CDR3 totals 15 residues. CDR1 and CDR2 (germline): SGHAT, FQNNGV. CDR3 residues: CASSFPTGRTDTQYF. In DNA, the CDR3 is TGTGCCAGCAGCTTCCCTACCGGGCGCACAGATACGCAGTATTTT.

This clone has only one observation. This rearrangement joins TRBV28 to TRBJ2-5, with a weak D call TRBD1 (6 bases). The CDR3 has 15 residues. Germline V gives CDR1 MDHEN, CDR2 SYDVKM. The germline V and J ends were trimmed by 6 bases and 4 bases, with 18 bases remaining between them. The CDR3 coding sequence is TGTGCCAGCAGCCTGGTGGGATGGGGGCGAGAGACCCAGTACTTC. Translating gives CASSLVGWGRETQYF.

The V and J genes are TRBV5-1 and TRBJ1-2; 9 bases are a match to TRBD1. V lost 0 bases and J lost 1; bases outside the gene matches: 10. This CDR3 spans 18 amino acids. Per the germline V gene, CDR1 is SGHRS and CDR2 is YFSETQ. The CDR3 region has the DNA TGCGCCAGCAGCTTGGATCATAGGACAGGGGTATATAACTATGGCTACACCTTC. This encodes CASSLDHRTGVYNYGYTF.

Concerning this clone: At the DNA level, this CDR3 is encoded by other sequences in the same sample as well. The chain has TRBV5-1 and TRBJ2-3; no definite D call. The CDR3 spans 13 residues. Germline CDR1 SGHRS, CDR2 YFSETQ. The germline V and J ends were trimmed by 3 bases and 2 bases, with 7 bases remaining between them. Here the CDR3 reads CASSSASTDTQYF. The CDR3 DNA is TGCGCCAGCAGCTCAGCCTCCACAGATACGCAGTATTTT.

This clone showed up just once. The sample holds other DNA sequences that translate to the same CDR3. V gene TRBV9 combines with J gene TRBJ2-1, with TRBD1 matching 10 bases. This CDR3 has 13 amino acids. Germline V gives CDR1 SGDLS, CDR2 YYNGEE. V lost 2 bases and J lost 7; bases outside the gene matches: 0. CDR3 in amino acids: CASSVGQGNEQFF. The CDR3 region has the DNA TGTGCCAGCAGCGTGGGACAGGGGAATGAGCAGTTCTTC.